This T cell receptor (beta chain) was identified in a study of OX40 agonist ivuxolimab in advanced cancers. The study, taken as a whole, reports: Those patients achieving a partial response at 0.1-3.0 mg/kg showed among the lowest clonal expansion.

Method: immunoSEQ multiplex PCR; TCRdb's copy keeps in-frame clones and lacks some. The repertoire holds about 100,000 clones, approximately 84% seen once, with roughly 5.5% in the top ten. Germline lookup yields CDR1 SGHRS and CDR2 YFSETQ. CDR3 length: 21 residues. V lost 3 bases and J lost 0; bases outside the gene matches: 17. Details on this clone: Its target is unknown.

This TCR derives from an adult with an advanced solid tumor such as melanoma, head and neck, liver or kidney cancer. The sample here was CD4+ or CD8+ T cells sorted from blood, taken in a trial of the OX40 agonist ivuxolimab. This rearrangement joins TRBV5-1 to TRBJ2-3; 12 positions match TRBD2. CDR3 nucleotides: TGCGCCAGCAGCTCCCTCGTCTCCTCCGGGACTAGCGGGTCTAGCACAGATACGCAGTATTTT. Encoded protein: CASSSLVSSGTSGSSTDTQYF.